The 25 T cell receptor beta chains below come from one sample, sequenced in a study of blood T cell repertoires in COVID-19. TCRdb's copy holds only in-frame clones and misses some; the assay was immunoSEQ multiplex PCR. The sample includes 31,000 or so clones, over 75% of them seen just once. Input material: peripheral blood. These receptors were obtained from a man aged 80 or over with acute or convalescent COVID-19.

This chain links TRBV7-6 with TRBJ1-1; D is possibly TRBD1 (5 bases). V was trimmed by 3 bases and J by 3 bases, leaving 11 bases between them. This CDR3 is built from 14 residues. Germline lookup yields CDR1 SGHVS and CDR2 FNYEAQ. CDR3 coding DNA: TGTGCCAGCAGCTTTGGCAGGGATTACACTGAAGCTTTCTTT. Its protein is CASSFGRDYTEAFF.

This chain uses TRBV3-1 (or the pseudogene TRBV3-2) with TRBJ2-3; D not resolved. V was shortened by 1 base and J by 3 bases, with 8 bases between the two germline ends. The CDR3 is 14 residues long. Per germline, CDR1 LGHDT and CDR2 YNNKEL (reference sequence). This chain's CDR3 is CASSQVIGTDTQYF. For the CDR3, the DNA is TGTGCCAGCAGCCAAGTAATCGGGACAGATACGCAGTATTTT.

The chain joins TRBV5-1 to TRBJ1-2, with D uncertain. The germline V gene encodes CDR1 SGHRS and CDR2 YFSETQ. This CDR3 has 15 amino acids. Trimming removed 3 bases from V and 2 bases from J, with 14 bases in between. CDR3 amino acids: CASSSGETLNYGYTF. CDR3 DNA: TGCGCCAGCAGCTCCGGAGAGACCTTGAACTATGGCTACACCTTC.

This rearrangement joins TRBV18 to TRBJ2-1; 9 nucleotides align to TRBD1. Germline CDR1 reads KGHSH; CDR2 reads LQKENI. With V trimmed by 3 bases and J by 6 bases, 3 bases remained unmatched. This CDR3 contains 14 residues. The CDR3: CASSPRTGVNEQFF. The CDR3 DNA sequence: TGTGCCAGCTCACCCAGGACAGGGGTCAATGAGCAGTTCTTC.

This clone appeared a single time. This chain links TRBV18 with TRBJ1-1; tentatively, D is TRBD1 (5 bases). The CDR3 contains 14 residues. Germline assignment: CDR1 KGHSH and CDR2 LQKENI. Trimming shortened V by 1 base and J by 5 bases, and 11 bases separated the two germline ends. The CDR3 nucleotides read TGTGCCAGCTCACCACTCAGGGTAGGGACTGAAGCTTTCTTT. This translates into CASSPLRVGTEAFF.

Only one count was recorded for this clone. Here the CDR3 reads CASSLGRSLSYNEQFF. For the CDR3, the DNA is TGTGCCAGTAGTTTAGGCCGGTCGCTCTCCTACAATGAGCAGTTCTTC. This chain uses TRBV19 with TRBJ2-1; D is unclear. This CDR3 is 16 amino acids long. The V gene's germline CDR1 is LNHDA and CDR2 SQIVND (reference sequence). Trimming shortened V by 5 bases and J by 0 bases, and 14 bases separated the two germline ends.

V gene TRBV5-5 combines with J gene TRBJ2-7; the D gene is possibly TRBD2 (5 bases). Germline CDR1 is SGHKS and CDR2 is YYEKEE (reference sequence). The CDR3 is 14 residues long. Deletions cut 2 bases from V and 4 bases from J, with 13 bases between. The CDR3 reads CASSFGGISYEQYF. DNA of the CDR3: TGTGCCAGCAGCTTCGGAGGAATTAGTTACGAGCAGTACTTC.

The CDR3 sequence: CASSVTGIGYTF. DNA of the CDR3: TGTGCCAGTAGTGTGACAGGGATCGGCTACACCTTC. The rearrangement uses TRBV19 and TRBJ1-2; TRBD1 agrees at 7 bases. Germline assignment: CDR1 LNHDA and CDR2 SQIVND (reference sequence). Trimming took 5 bases from V and 8 from J; bases not matched to a gene: 5. The CDR3 is 12 residues long.

V is TRBV7-9 and J is TRBJ2-3; no firm D call. CDR1 SEHNR and CDR2 FQNEAQ come from the germline V gene (reference sequence). The CDR3 consists of 14 residues. V lost 5 bases and J lost 3, with 12 bases in between. For the CDR3, the DNA is TGTGCCAGCAGCCCGACAAGCTGGACAGATACGCAGTATTTT. The encoded protein is CASSPTSWTDTQYF.

CDR3 sequence: CASSQGLQGYTDPYEQYF. The DNA for the CDR3 is TGTGCCAGCAGCCAAGGGCTACAGGGTTACACCGATCCCTACGAGCAGTACTTC. The rearrangement links TRBV3-1 (or the pseudogene TRBV3-2) to TRBJ2-7, with D tentatively TRBD1 (6 bases). The CDR3 runs 18 residues. The V gene's germline CDR1 is LGHDT and CDR2 YNNKEL (reference sequence). V lost 1 base, J lost 2 bases, and 21 bases lay in between.

The chain couples TRBV30 to TRBJ1-1; the D is unclear. Germline lookup yields CDR1 GTSNPN and CDR2 SVGIG (reference sequence). This CDR3 is 13 amino acids long. Trimming left V 2 bases short and J 0 bases short, with 7 bases between. This chain's CDR3 is CAWSPFVNTEAFF. In nucleotides, the CDR3 is TGTGCCTGGAGTCCCTTCGTGAACACTGAAGCTTTCTTT.

The chain combines TRBV19 with TRBJ1-1; D ambiguous. The CDR3 has 15 residues. V lost 1 base and J lost 0, with 9 bases in between. The V gene's germline CDR1 is LNHDA and CDR2 SQIVND (reference sequence). The CDR3 DNA sequence: TGTGCCAGTAGTATAGGGAACTATATGAACACTGAAGCTTTCTTT. It specifies CASSIGNYMNTEAFF.

This clone has only a few counts. The genes are TRBV5-4 and TRBJ1-1; 12 bases align to TRBD1. This CDR3 comprises 15 residues. The J segment lost 1 base and the V segment lost 5 bases, leaving 3 bases of the junction unmatched. Germline loops: CDR1 SGHNT, CDR2 YYREEE (reference sequence). In DNA, the CDR3 is TGTGCCAGCAGGGGGGGACAGGGGGCGAACACTGAAGCTTTCTTT. It specifies CASRGGQGANTEAFF.

V is TRBV5-1 and J is TRBJ1-2; D is possibly TRBD1 (5 bases). This CDR3 is built from 14 residues. The V and J ends lost 7 bases and 4 bases respectively, with 17 bases between them. Germline CDR1 and CDR2: SGHRS and YFSETQ. The CDR3 region is CASGFGGVSYGYTF. In nucleotides, the CDR3 is TGCGCCAGCGGATTCGGAGGGGTGAGCTATGGCTACACCTTC.

The genes are TRBV20-1 and TRBJ2-3; D is possibly TRBD2 (7 bases). This CDR3 has 14 residues. The germline V and J ends were trimmed by 6 bases and 1 base, with 14 bases remaining between them. Per the germline V gene, CDR1 is DFQATT and CDR2 is SNEGSKA (reference sequence). DNA for the CDR3: TGCAGTGCAAGTAGGGGGGGAGGCACAGATACGCAGTATTTT. As protein: CSASRGGGTDTQYF.

This clone has a single count. The chain has TRBV6-1 and TRBJ2-4; 8 bases align to TRBD1. From germline, CDR1 is MNHNS and CDR2 SASEGT. After removal of 2 bases from V and 13 bases from J, the junction contained 7 bases not matched to a gene. This CDR3 is 13 amino acids long. Here the CDR3 DNA reads TGTGCCAGCAGTGAACCTGGACAGGGCTTACAGTACTTC. This codes for CASSEPGQGLQYF.

The V gene is TRBV9, the J gene TRBJ1-1, with unresolved D. CDR3 length: 13 residues. Trimming shortened V by 0 bases and J by 4 bases, and 7 bases separated the two germline ends. CDR1 SGDLS and CDR2 YYNGEE come from the germline V gene. DNA of the CDR3: TGTGCCAGCAGCGTAGCCGGGAGCACTGAAGCTTTCTTT. Amino acids: CASSVAGSTEAFF.

The rearrangement joins TRBV21-1 to TRBJ1-2; the D call in the table, TRBD1, was not verified against the DNA. TRBV21-1 is classified as a pseudogene. This CDR3 contains 12 residues. The CDR3 loop reads CASSQRGSGYTF. The CDR3 DNA follows: TGTGCCAGCAGCCAAAGGGGTAGTGGCTACACCTTC.

V and J are TRBV4-2 and TRBJ1-1; TRBD1 matches at 9 bases. Germline V gives CDR1 LGHNA, CDR2 YNFKEQ. J lost 0 bases, V lost 3 bases, and 8 bases had no gene match. The CDR3 loop spans 17 amino acids. CDR3 sequence: CASSQDYRGQVNTEAFF. Written as DNA, the CDR3 is TGTGCCAGCAGCCAGGACTACAGGGGGCAGGTGAACACTGAAGCTTTCTTT.

J is TRBJ2-7 and V is TRBV3-1 (or the pseudogene TRBV3-2), with 12 bases fitting TRBD2. This CDR3 is 14 amino acids long. CDR1 is LGHDT, CDR2 YNNKEL, per germline (reference sequence). The V and J ends lost 7 bases and 2 bases, in that order; junction bases with no gene match: 3. The CDR3 region has the DNA TGTGCCAGCACCTCTAGCGGGGGGGCCTACGAGCAGTACTTC. Protein sequence: CASTSSGGAYEQYF.

V and J are TRBV11-2 and TRBJ2-1, with D possibly TRBD1 on 6 matching bases. The CDR3 is 13 residues long. Trimming cost V 3 bases and J 5 bases, with 8 bases left between them. Per the germline V gene, CDR1 is SGHAT and CDR2 is FQNNGV. The DNA for the CDR3 is TGTGCCAGCAGCTTGGACAGAAACAATGAGCAGTTCTTC. Protein: CASSLDRNNEQFF.

The chain has TRBV19 and TRBJ1-5; a possible D gene is TRBD1 (5 bases). CDR3 size: 14 residues. The germline V and J ends were trimmed by 2 bases and 4 bases, with 9 bases remaining between them. The germline gives CDR1 LNHDA, CDR2 SQIVND (reference sequence). As DNA, the CDR3 is TGTGCCAGTAGTATATGGGGGGAGAATCAGCCCCAGCATTTT. This encodes CASSIWGENQPQHF.

This clone appeared once. V is TRBV6-1 and J is TRBJ2-5; D call uncertain. The V gene's germline CDR1 is MNHNS and CDR2 SASEGT. This CDR3 comprises 13 residues. V lost 2 bases and J lost 5, with 9 bases in between. CDR3 region: CASSENRRETQYF. The CDR3 DNA reads TGTGCCAGCAGTGAAAACAGACGGGAGACCCAGTACTTC.

The chain links TRBV24-1 to TRBJ2-3; 8 nucleotides line up with TRBD2. Looked up from germline, CDR1 is KGHDR and CDR2 is SFDVKD. V lost 8 bases, J lost 2 bases, and 5 bases stayed unmatched. This CDR3 spans 14 amino acids. The CDR3 loop is CATNGGGTTDTQYF. CDR3 in DNA: TGTGCCACCAACGGCGGGGGGACCACAGATACGCAGTATTTT.

The chain links TRBV11-2 to TRBJ2-2; D gene uncertain. Germline V gives CDR1 SGHAT, CDR2 FQNNGV. The ends were cut back, 0 bases at V and 6 bases at J, with 8 bases in the middle. This CDR3 region has 14 residues. As DNA, the CDR3 is TGTGCCAGCAGCTTAGATAGAGGATCCGGGGAGCTGTTTTTT. This sequence encodes CASSLDRGSGELFF.